Listed below are T cell receptor beta chains from one sample, sequenced in a study of OX40 agonist ivuxolimab in advanced cancers. Produced via immunoSEQ multiplex PCR; TCRdb's table is partial and in-frame only. The sample lists about 30,000 clones; 91% were seen once. Specimen: CD4+ or CD8+ T cells sorted from blood, collected in a trial of the OX40 agonist ivuxolimab. Every receptor here comes from an adult with an advanced solid tumor such as melanoma, head and neck, liver or kidney cancer. Each CDR3 is given with its conserved first and last residue. Each record gives: clone size, V gene, J gene, D gene, CDR3 protein, CDR3 DNA. The D gene is left open where the match is weak. Only part of the rows carry a size: once, few, many, or a class if the clone is expanded.

>-|TRBV27|TRBJ1-1|TRBD1
CASSTLDIRGAVNTEAFF
TGTGCCAGCAGTACCTTAGACATCAGGGGGGCCGTGAACACTGAAGCTTTCTTT
>-|TRBV2|TRBJ2-1|TRBD2
CASSVPGTRVYNEQFF
TGTGCCAGCAGTGTCCCCGGGACTAGGGTCTACAATGAGCAGTTCTTC
>medium-sized|TRBV9|TRBJ1-1|-
CASSAVGDGWTEAFF
TGTGCCAGCAGCGCAGTAGGGGACGGATGGACTGAAGCTTTCTTT
>once|TRBV4-3|TRBJ2-7|TRBD2
CASSQARGVLYEQYF
TGCGCCAGCAGCCAAGCGCGGGGGGTACTGTACGAGCAGTACTTC
>-|TRBV27|TRBJ2-3|TRBD2
CASSLLTSAASTDTQYF
TGTGCCAGCAGTTTATTAACTAGCGCTGCTAGCACAGATACGCAGTATTTT
>-|TRBV6-1|TRBJ2-5|TRBD2
CASSDRLAGPIFQGTQYF
TGTGCCAGCAGTGATCGGCTAGCGGGGCCAATTTTTCAGGGGACCCAGTACTTC
>-|TRBV5-5|TRBJ1-2|-
CASSDPAGSNYGYTF
TGTGCCAGCAGCGACCCGGCGGGCTCTAACTATGGCTACACCTTC
>once|TRBV4-1|TRBJ1-5|-
CASSSGDSNQPQHF
TGCGCCAGCAGCTCAGGAGATAGCAATCAGCCCCAGCATTTT
>-|TRBV4-1|TRBJ2-7|-
CASSQDSTSSYEQYF
TGCGCCAGCAGCCAAGATAGTACCAGCTCCTACGAGCAGTACTTC
>-|TRBV18|TRBJ2-5|-
CASSPNRADPVKETQYF
TGTGCCAGCTCACCTAACCGAGCGGACCCGGTAAAAGAGACCCAGTACTTC
>-|TRBV7-2|TRBJ2-1|-
CASSLNTPALIYNEQFF
TGTGCCAGCAGCTTAAACACCCCCGCGTTGATTTACAATGAGCAGTTCTTC
>-|TRBV30|TRBJ2-7|-
CAWSVLPGNEQYF
TGTGCCTGGAGTGTACTTCCGGGCAACGAGCAGTACTTC
>-|TRBV7-8|TRBJ2-5|-
CASTPDGTQYF
TGTGCCAGCACCCCAGACGGGACCCAGTACTTC
>few|TRBV27|TRBJ1-1|-
CASSPGTANTEAFF
TGTGCCAGCAGTCCCGGGACGGCGAACACTGAAGCTTTCTTT
>once|TRBV11-2|TRBJ1-4|-
CASTRVGGINEKLFF
TGTGCCAGCACTCGAGTAGGGGGTATTAATGAAAAACTGTTTTTT
>-|TRBV9|TRBJ1-2|-
CASSVGSGGQTSNYGYTF
TGTGCCAGCAGCGTAGGATCGGGAGGACAGACTTCTAACTATGGCTACACCTTC
>-|TRBV27|TRBJ2-3|-
CASSWREGTDTQYF
TGTGCCAGCAGTTGGAGGGAGGGCACAGATACGCAGTATTTT
>-|TRBV28|TRBJ2-2|-
CASRGPVGGELFF
TGTGCCAGCCGTGGCCCTGTCGGCGGGGAGCTGTTTTTT
>few|TRBV5-1|TRBJ2-7|TRBD1
CASSLGTGLTYEQYF
TGCGCCAGCAGCTTGGGGACAGGCCTAACCTACGAGCAGTACTTC
>once|TRBV7-6|TRBJ2-7|TRBD2
CASSLEGLVPPFGYEQYF
TGTGCCAGCAGCTTAGAGGGACTAGTTCCACCCTTTGGCTACGAGCAGTACTTC
>-|TRBV6-1|TRBJ2-7|TRBD1
CASSDPGTGVNEQYF
TGTGCCAGCAGTGATCCCGGGACAGGGGTGAACGAGCAGTACTTC
>-|TRBV19|TRBJ2-2|TRBD1
CASTAQGSNTGELFF
TGTGCCAGTACCGCACAGGGGTCGAACACCGGGGAGCTGTTTTTT
>-|TRBV7-6|TRBJ1-5|-
CASSSGGPYSNQPQHF
TGTGCCAGCAGCTCGGGGGGGCCTTATAGCAATCAGCCCCAGCATTTT
>-|TRBV2|TRBJ2-5|TRBD2
CASRGLTSNQETQYF
TGTGCCAGCAGGGGGCTGACTAGCAACCAAGAGACCCAGTACTTC
>-|TRBV6-5|TRBJ2-2|-
CASGRTNTGELFF
TGTGCCAGTGGACGGACTAACACCGGGGAGCTGTTTTTT
>-|TRBV27|TRBJ2-1|TRBD2
CASTLAGYYNEQFF
TGTGCCAGCACCCTAGCGGGCTACTACAATGAGCAGTTCTTC
>once|TRBV19|TRBJ2-1|-
CASSIVDWGYNEQFF
TGTGCCAGTAGTATAGTGGATTGGGGATACAATGAGCAGTTCTTC
>-|TRBV15|TRBJ2-7|TRBD1
CATSRDTDRGSYEQYF
TGTGCCACCAGCAGAGATACGGACAGGGGCTCCTACGAGCAGTACTTC
>-|TRBV18|TRBJ2-3|-
CAREPGTSTDTQYF
TGTGCCAGAGAGCCTGGGACTAGCACAGATACGCAGTATTTT
>-|TRBV27|TRBJ2-1|TRBD1
CASNLDRGGYNEQFF
TGTGCCAGCAACCTAGACAGGGGAGGATACAATGAGCAGTTCTTC
>-|TRBV6-4|TRBJ2-1|-
CASSRGAYNEQFF
TGTGCCAGCAGTAGGGGGGCCTACAATGAGCAGTTCTTC
>-|TRBV9|TRBJ2-3|TRBD2
CASSQSSGEGPDTQYF
TGTGCCAGCAGCCAATCGAGCGGGGAGGGGCCAGATACGCAGTATTTT
>few|TRBV19|TRBJ2-7|-
CASSPGTYSEQYF
TGTGCCAGTAGTCCCGGGACATACTCCGAGCAGTACTTC
>-|TRBV19|TRBJ2-5|-
CASSEGPRQETQYF
TGTGCCAGTAGTGAGGGCCCTAGGCAAGAGACCCAGTACTTC
>-|TRBV19|TRBJ2-1|TRBD2
CASSILPSGNQFF
TGTGCCAGTAGTATACTTCCTAGCGGGAATCAGTTCTTC
>once|TRBV29-1|TRBJ1-4|-
CSVLAGVVNEKLFF
TGCAGCGTCCTTGCAGGGGTGGTTAATGAAAAACTGTTTTTT
>-|TRBV13|TRBJ1-1|-
CASSLEENTEAFF
TGTGCCAGCAGCTTAGAAGAGAACACTGAAGCTTTCTTT
>few|TRBV30|TRBJ2-1|-
CACHLLAVYNEQFF
TGTGCCTGCCACTTACTAGCCGTCTACAATGAGCAGTTCTTC
>-|TRBV15|TRBJ1-4|TRBD1
CATSRDGDRVEKLFF
TGTGCCACCAGCAGAGACGGGGACAGGGTGGAAAAACTGTTTTTT
>-|TRBV6-5|TRBJ2-7|TRBD2
CASSSTSGRYSYEQYF
TGTGCCAGCAGTTCGACTAGCGGGAGGTACTCCTACGAGCAGTACTTC
>-|TRBV12-5|TRBJ2-7|-
CASGLGFYEQYF
TGTGCTAGTGGTTTGGGGTTCTACGAGCAGTACTTC